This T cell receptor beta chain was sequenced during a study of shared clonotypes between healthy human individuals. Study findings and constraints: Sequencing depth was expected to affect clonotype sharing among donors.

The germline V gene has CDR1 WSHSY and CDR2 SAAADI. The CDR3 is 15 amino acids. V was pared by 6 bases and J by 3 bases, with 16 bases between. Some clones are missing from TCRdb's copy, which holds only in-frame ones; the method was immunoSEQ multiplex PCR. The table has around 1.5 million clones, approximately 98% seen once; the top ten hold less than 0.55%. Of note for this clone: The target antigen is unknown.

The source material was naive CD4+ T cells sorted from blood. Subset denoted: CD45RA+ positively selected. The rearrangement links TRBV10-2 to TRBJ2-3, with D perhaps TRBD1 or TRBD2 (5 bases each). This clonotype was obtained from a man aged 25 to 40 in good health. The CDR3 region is CASRTSGRATDTQYF. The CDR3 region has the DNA TGCGCCAGCAGGACCTCAGGGCGGGCTACAGATACGCAGTATTTT.